The clone carrying this TCR beta chain was seen a few times. Its matching antigen is unknown. The data are from a study of T cells after yellow fever vaccination. Study results and limitations: Abundant clonotypes from the bulk population could get into FACS-sorted repertoires as contaminants. Post-booster samples contained most primary-vaccination clones (around 95% CD4, 70% to 90% CD8). Of the clonotypes, a small share occurred in both CD4 and CD8 compartments.

Germline CDR1 SGHRS, CDR2 YFSETQ. V lost 1 base, J lost 0 bases, and 4 bases stayed unmatched. This CDR3 region has 17 residues. In TCRdb, the 5' RACE reads were re-called with MiXCR into one record per CDR3 protein. The sample yields approximately 300,000 distinct CDR3 sequences, about 6.9% seen once. Specimen: PBMCs, collected roughly 46 days after the first yellow fever vaccination. The chain recombines TRBV5-1 with TRBJ2-1; 10 bases align to TRBD2. This receptor was identified in a man between 18 and 29 years old who received the YFV17D yellow fever vaccine. The CDR3 protein is CASSLLAGVSSYNEQFF. The CDR3, as DNA: TGCGCCAGCAGCTTGCTAGCGGGGGTGAGCTCCTACAATGAGCAGTTCTTC.